The present TCR beta chain was sequenced within a study of blood T cell repertoires in COVID-19. TCRdb's copy holds only in-frame clones and misses some; the assay was immunoSEQ multiplex PCR. Of 150,000 to 200,000 clones listed, approximately 86% were seen once; the top ten hold about 2.3%. This clonotype originated in a young woman who had recovered from COVID-19. The sequenced sample was PBMCs or T cells enriched from blood (not recorded which).

The chain's CDR3 is CSASGGNTDTQYF. The CDR3 bases are TGCAGTGCTAGTGGAGGAAACACAGATACGCAGTATTTT. The rearrangement joins TRBV20-1 to TRBJ2-3, with D possibly matching TRBD2 (5 bases). The CDR3 extends over 13 amino acids. The V gene lost 3 bases and the J gene lost 2 bases, with 9 bases spanning the gap. Germline V CDR1 and CDR2: DFQATT, SNEGSKA (reference sequence).